A selection of T cell receptor beta chains follows, all from one sample in a study of Ad26.COV2.S vaccination and SARS-CoV-2 variants. The protocol was immunoSEQ multiplex PCR, while the TCRdb copy is restricted to in-frame clones and leaves out a portion. In the table there are about 400,000 clones, approximately 89% of which are singletons. The sequenced sample was peripheral blood, obtained in a trial of Ad26.COV2.S vaccine versus placebo. The receptors were sampled from a person aged 18 to 65 who received the Ad26.COV2.S COVID-19 vaccine or a placebo. CDR3s include the opening cysteine and the closing phenylalanine or tryptophan. A D gene is named only where the DNA matches it firmly. Not every row has a clone size; where given, it reads once, few, many or a size class.

clone_size	cdr3_length	d_call	v_call	j_call	cdr3_nt	cdr3_aa
-	14	-	TRBV2	TRBJ2-7	TGTGCCAGCAGTGAACGGGCCTCCTTCTTCGAGCAGTACTTC	CASSERASFFEQYF
few	17	TRBD2	TRBV5-5	TRBJ2-1	TGTGCCAGCAGCTTAGTTTACGGGAGGGCCGCCTACAATGAGCAGTTCTTC	CASSLVYGRAAYNEQFF
once	16	TRBD2	TRBV9	TRBJ2-1	TGTGCCAGCAGCCTGGGGGCCGGACTAGCCGCTAATGAGCAGTTCTTC	CASSLGAGLAANEQFF
-	11	-	TRBV20-1	TRBJ2-3	TGCAGTGCTAACCCTCGGGATACGCAGTATTTT	CSANPRDTQYF
-	16	TRBD2	TRBV10-3	TRBJ2-1	TGTGCCATCAGTCCTACTAGCGGGAGGTCCTACAATGAGCAGTTCTTC	CAISPTSGRSYNEQFF
-	14	-	TRBV9	TRBJ2-7	TGTGCCAGCAGCGTAGTCGACGAATCCTACGAGCAGTACTTC	CASSVVDESYEQYF
-	15	TRBD2	TRBV5-4	TRBJ2-5	TGTGCCAGCAGCTTGGCGGCTAGCGGCAAAGAGACCCAGTACTTC	CASSLAASGKETQYF
-	18	TRBD1	TRBV5-4	TRBJ1-1	TGTGCCAGCAGCTTGATATTGGGACAGACAACTATGAACACTGAAGCTTTCTTT	CASSLILGQTTMNTEAFF
-	16	TRBD2	TRBV4-1	TRBJ2-7	TGCGCCAGCAGCCAAGGTAGCGGGGGCGTCGTCTACGAGCAGTACTTC	CASSQGSGGVVYEQYF
-	15	TRBD1	TRBV18	TRBJ2-5	TGTGCCAGCTCAGCCTACAGGGGTCAAGAGGAGACCCAGTACTTC	CASSAYRGQEETQYF
-	11	-	TRBV18	TRBJ2-7	TGTGCCAGCTCACTTTCCTACGAGCAGTACTTC	CASSLSYEQYF
-	11	-	TRBV6-2/TRBV6-3	TRBJ1-5	TGTGCCAGCAGTTCAGGTCAGCCCCAGCATTTT	CASSSGQPQHF
-	15	TRBD1	TRBV6-1	TRBJ2-2	TGTGCCAGCAGTGAAGCGACAGGGGGGACCGGGGAGCTGTTTTTT	CASSEATGGTGELFF
-	13	-	TRBV28	TRBJ2-3	TGTGCCAGCAGTTCGCTCGATTCAGATACGCAGTATTTT	CASSSLDSDTQYF
-	15	-	TRBV25-1	TRBJ1-1	TGTGCCAGCAGTGAATACGGGGCTCAGGGTACTGAAGCTTTCTTT	CASSEYGAQGTEAFF
-	13	TRBD1	TRBV28	TRBJ2-1	TGTGCCGGTTCGGGACAGCCCCTCAATGAGCAGTTCTTC	CAGSGQPLNEQFF
-	16	-	TRBV28	TRBJ1-1	TGTGCCAGCAGCCGCACCACCTACGGCACGAACACTGAAGCTTTCTTT	CASSRTTYGTNTEAFF
once	13	-	TRBV6-5	TRBJ2-1	TGTGCCAGCAGTTATCTTGGGAGCAATGAGCAGTTCTTC	CASSYLGSNEQFF
-	12	-	TRBV12-3/TRBV12-4	TRBJ1-2	TGTGCCAGCAGTTTAGAGGGACTTGGCTACACCTTC	CASSLEGLGYTF
-	11	-	TRBV27	TRBJ2-1	TGTGCCAGCAGTACCAACAATGAGCAGTTCTTC	CASSTNNEQFF
-	13	-	TRBV18	TRBJ2-7	TGTGCCAGCTCAAAATTCGGGGTCTACGAGCAGTACTTC	CASSKFGVYEQYF
-	16	-	TRBV5-6	TRBJ2-2	TGTGCCAGCAGCTTTTCTGGGCCCCCGAACACCGGGGAGCTGTTTTTT	CASSFSGPPNTGELFF
-	15	-	TRBV19	TRBJ1-5	TGTGCCAGTAGTATAAGCCGGGACCCTACGTCCCCCCAGCATTTT	CASSISRDPTSPQHF
-	15	-	TRBV7-2	TRBJ2-3	TGTGCCAGCAGCCCTTACAGGGCCCTCGGCGGTACGCAGTATTTT	CASSPYRALGGTQYF